Reported below is one T cell receptor (beta chain). Its antigen is as yet unknown. These data come from a study of monozygotic twins with inflammatory bowel disease. Every TCR library consumed roughly 3,500 ng of total RNA. Nested PCRs (roughly 16 and 10 cycles, two total) were applied to TCRalpha and TCRbeta cDNA. TCRdb re-called the 5' RACE reads, yielding one record per CDR3 amino acid sequence without DNA. The sample table sets out about 300,000 distinct CDR3 sequences. Study-level points and caveats: It was not supported that a single strong signal or clonotype was associated with IBD.

CDR1 is DFQATT and CDR2 is SNEGSKA in the germline V gene (reference sequence). CDR3 length equals 12 residues. The sample was blood. The sequence was collected from a human donor with ulcerative colitis or Crohn's disease, or a healthy co-twin of an affected twin (not recorded which). The V call is TRBV20-1, the J call TRBJ2-7. This chain's CDR3 is CSASGLHYEQYF.